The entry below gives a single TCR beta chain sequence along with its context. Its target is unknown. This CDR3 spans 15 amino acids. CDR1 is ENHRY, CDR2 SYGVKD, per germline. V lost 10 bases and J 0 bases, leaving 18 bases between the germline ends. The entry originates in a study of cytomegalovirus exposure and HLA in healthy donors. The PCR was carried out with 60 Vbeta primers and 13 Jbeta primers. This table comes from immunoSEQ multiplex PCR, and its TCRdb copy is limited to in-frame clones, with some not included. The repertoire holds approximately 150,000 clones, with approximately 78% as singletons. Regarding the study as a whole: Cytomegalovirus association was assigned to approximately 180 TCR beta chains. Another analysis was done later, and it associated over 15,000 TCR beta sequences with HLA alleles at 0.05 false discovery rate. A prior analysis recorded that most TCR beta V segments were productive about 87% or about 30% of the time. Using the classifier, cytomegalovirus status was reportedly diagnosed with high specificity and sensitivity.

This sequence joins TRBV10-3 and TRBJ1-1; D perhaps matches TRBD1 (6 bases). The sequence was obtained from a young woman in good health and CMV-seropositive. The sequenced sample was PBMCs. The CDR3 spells CATRVNRELNTEAFF. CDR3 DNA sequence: TGTGCCACTCGAGTCAACAGGGAACTGAACACTGAAGCTTTCTTT.